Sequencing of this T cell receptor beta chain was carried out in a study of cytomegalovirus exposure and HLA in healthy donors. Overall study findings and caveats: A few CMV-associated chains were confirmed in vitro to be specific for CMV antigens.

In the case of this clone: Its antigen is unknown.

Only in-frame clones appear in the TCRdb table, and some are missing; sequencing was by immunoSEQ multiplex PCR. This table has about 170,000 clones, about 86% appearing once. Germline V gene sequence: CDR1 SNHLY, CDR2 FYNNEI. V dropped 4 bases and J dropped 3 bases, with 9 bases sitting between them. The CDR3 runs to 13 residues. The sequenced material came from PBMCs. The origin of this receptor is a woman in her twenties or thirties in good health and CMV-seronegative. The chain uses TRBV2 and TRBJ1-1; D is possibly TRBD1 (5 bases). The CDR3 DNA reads TGTGCCAGCAGTGTGGTAGGGGACACTGAAGCTTTCTTT. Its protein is CASSVVGDTEAFF.